Here is one T cell receptor (beta chain) with its context. The record originates from a study of blood T cell repertoires in COVID-19. Some clones are missing from TCRdb's copy, which holds only in-frame ones; the method was immunoSEQ multiplex PCR. The sample yields hundreds of thousands of clones, about nine tenths seen once. Trimming left V 6 bases short and J 5 bases short, with 15 bases between. From germline, CDR1 is SGHKS and CDR2 YYEKEE (reference sequence). CDR3 length equals 15 residues. Sequenced sample: peripheral blood. The rearrangement joins TRBV5-5 to TRBJ1-6; possible D gene TRBD1, 5 bases. This clonotype was obtained from a woman younger than 45 with active or convalescent COVID-19. CDR3 region: CASTVEEGNNSPLHF. The CDR3 coding sequence is TGTGCCAGCACTGTGGAGGAGGGGAATAATTCACCCCTCCACTTT.